This TCR beta chain was retrieved from a study of T cell clonotyping in hematopoietic cell transplantation. General study findings and limits: Few recipient clonotypes overlapped donors; over 95% were de novo at given depth. After transplant, recipient diversity fell while pathologically expanded clonotypes grew through day 180.

The assay was immunoSEQ multiplex PCR, and TCRdb's table has in-frame clones only and misses some. Among fewer than 50,000 clones listed, about 93% were seen once. In regard to this clone: Antigen: not known.

The specimen sequenced was peripheral blood mononuclear cells. The receptor was derived from a woman aged 50 to 65 in good health. Some clones in this sample may be carry-over from other donors' samples.

CDR3 DNA: TGTGCGAGCGGGTGGGAGTACGAGCAGTACTTC. It codes for CASGWEYEQYF. This chain joins TRBV6-6 and TRBJ2-7; maybe TRBD2 (6 bases). The germline V gene has CDR1 MNHNY and CDR2 SVGAGI (reference sequence). The CDR3 runs to 11 residues.